This TCR beta chain was found in a study of early T cells in non-severe SARS-CoV-2 infection. About the study: Alpha and beta chains were unpaired, from unsorted whole-blood bulk RNA. Points from the study as a whole: CD4 and private specificities were missed by VDJdb matching, which favored anti-spike CD8 responses.

The V and J ends lost 6 bases and 4 bases respectively, with 14 bases between them. Germline-derived CDR1 and CDR2 are SEHNR and FQNEAQ (reference sequence). The CDR3 contains 14 residues. This clonotype was seen repeatedly, ten times or more. Antigen: not known. The TCR library protocol attached unique molecular identifiers to the individual cDNA molecules. TCRdb reprocessed the 5' RACE reads with MiXCR, giving one entry per CDR3 protein. The repertoire holds roughly 38,000 distinct CDR3 sequences, with less than 7% as singletons. Source: whole blood, taken at baseline. V gene TRBV7-9 combines with J gene TRBJ2-3; D gene unclear. The source of this sequence is an adult who was a healthcare worker with PCR-confirmed SARS-CoV-2 infection or an uninfected control (not recorded which). The CDR3 sequence: CASSHPIRADTQYF. The CDR3 nucleotides read TGTGCCAGCAGTCACCCCATACGGGCAGATACGCAGTATTTT.